A few counts support the clone carrying this TCR beta chain. Antigen specificity is unknown. The data are from a study of T cells in Graves' hyperthyroidism and ophthalmopathy. The wider study: At the time of initial diagnosis and before any treatment, peripheral blood was collected.

TCR beta CDR3 region amplification was performed from RNA transcripts. Researchers ran a first-round RT-PCR on the TCR CDR3 using the HTBI primer set. TCRdb called the multiplex PCR reads again in MiXCR, with one record for every CDR3 protein. The table lists hundreds of thousands of distinct CDR3 sequences, around 20% of them singletons. The CDR3 spans 21 residues. V shed 5 bases and J 0 bases; nucleotides not matched to a gene: 23. CDR1 and CDR2 (germline): SGHAT, FQNNGV. Study conclusions and caveats: Among clonotypes expanded in thyroid above 0.001, most were also found in blood.

A patient was excluded if there was uncontrolled infection, other autoimmune disease, pregnancy or lactation. The sample taken for sequencing was blood. The chain joins TRBV11-2 to TRBJ2-7; TRBD1 agrees at 9 bases. This receptor was obtained from a young man with Graves' ophthalmopathy. In nucleotides, the CDR3 is TGTGCCAGCAGCCCAACCCCGACCCCGGGACAGGGAATGATGACCTCCTACGAGCAGTACTTC. Its translation is CASSPTPTPGQGMMTSYEQYF.